Shown below are 2 T cell receptor beta chains from a single sample sequenced in a study of T cells in Graves' hyperthyroidism and ophthalmopathy. RNA transcripts served as the template for amplifying TCR beta CDR3 regions. HTBI primers drove first-round RT-PCR of the TCR CDR3. TCRdb re-derived calls from the multiplex PCR reads in MiXCR, one entry per CDR3 protein. The data contain 560,000 or so distinct CDR3 sequences, 46% of them seen just once; the ten biggest clones take up 8% to 8.5%. Sequences were obtained from peripheral blood or thyroid tissue (not recorded which). All receptors derive from a woman aged 18-29 years with Graves' hyperthyroidism.

This clonotype appeared many times. The rearrangement uses TRBV7-9 and TRBJ1-2, with 9 bases that match TRBD1. The junction had 7 bases not matched to a gene; V was cut back by 6 bases and J by 2 bases. The CDR3 is made up of 15 amino acids. Per germline, CDR1 SEHNR and CDR2 FQNEAQ (reference sequence). CDR3 nucleotide sequence: TGTGCCAGCAGGTCGTCAGGACAGGGGAACTATGGCTACACCTTC. It is translated as CASRSSGQGNYGYTF. Using reference TRBV7-9 and TRBJ1-2 for the parts outside the CDR3, the full variable domain is DTGVSQNPRHKITKRGQNVTFRCDPISEHNRLYWYRQTLGQGPEFLTYFQNEAQLEKSRLLSDRFSAERPKGSFSTLEIQRTEQGDSAMYLCASRSSGQGNYGYTFGSGTRLTVV.

Turning to this clonotype: Relative to the germline gene, one junction end is altered; a read error may explain this. The chain couples TRBV10-3 to TRBJ1-2, with unresolved D. The CDR3 spans 13 residues. CDR1 is ENHRY and CDR2 is SYGVKD in the germline V gene. The CDR3: CASSASQLYGYTF. As DNA, the CDR3 is TGTGCCAGCAGTGCTTCACAGCTCTATGGCTACACCTTC.